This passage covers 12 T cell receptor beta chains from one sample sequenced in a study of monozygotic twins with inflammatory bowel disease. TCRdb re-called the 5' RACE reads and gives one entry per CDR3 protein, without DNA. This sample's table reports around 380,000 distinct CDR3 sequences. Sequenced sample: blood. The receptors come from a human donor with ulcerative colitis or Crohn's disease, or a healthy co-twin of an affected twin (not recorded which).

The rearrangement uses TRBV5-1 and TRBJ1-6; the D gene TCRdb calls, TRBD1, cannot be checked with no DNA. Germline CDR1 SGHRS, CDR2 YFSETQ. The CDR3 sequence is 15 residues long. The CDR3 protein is CASSRDGTVGSPLHF.

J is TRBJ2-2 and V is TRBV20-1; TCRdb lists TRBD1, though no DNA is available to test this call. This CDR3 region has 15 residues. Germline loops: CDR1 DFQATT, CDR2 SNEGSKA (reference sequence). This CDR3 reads CSARPWTGRAGELFF.

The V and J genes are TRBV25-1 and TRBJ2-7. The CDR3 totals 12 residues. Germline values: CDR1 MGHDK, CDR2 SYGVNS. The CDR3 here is CASGRTSYEQYF.

The CDR3: CASSKGQGAVGTQYF. The J gene is TRBJ2-5, the V gene TRBV7-2; TCRdb proposes TRBD1, but this gene call is untestable without DNA. The CDR3 sequence is 15 residues long. Germline CDR1 is SGHTA and CDR2 is FQGNSA. The variable domain in full, completed from reference TRBV7-2 and TRBJ2-5, reads GAGVSQSPSNKVTEKGKDVELRCDPISGHTALYWYRQSLGQGLEFLIYFQGNSAPDKSGLPSDRFSAERTGGSVSTLTIQRTQQEDSAVYLCASSKGQGAVGTQYFGPGTRLLVL.

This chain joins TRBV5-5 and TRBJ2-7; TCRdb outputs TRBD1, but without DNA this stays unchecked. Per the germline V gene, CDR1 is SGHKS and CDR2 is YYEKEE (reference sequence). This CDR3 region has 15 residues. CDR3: CASSPPYRGLYEQYF. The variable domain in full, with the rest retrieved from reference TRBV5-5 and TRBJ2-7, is DAGVTQSPTHLIKTRGQQVTLRCSPISGHKSVSWYQQVLGQGPQFIFQYYEKEERGRGNFPDRFSARQFPNYSSELNVNALLLGDSALYLCASSPPYRGLYEQYFGPGTRLTVT.

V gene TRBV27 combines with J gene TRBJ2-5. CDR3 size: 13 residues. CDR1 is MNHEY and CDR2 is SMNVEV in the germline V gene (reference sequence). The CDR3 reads CASRRRLQETQYF.

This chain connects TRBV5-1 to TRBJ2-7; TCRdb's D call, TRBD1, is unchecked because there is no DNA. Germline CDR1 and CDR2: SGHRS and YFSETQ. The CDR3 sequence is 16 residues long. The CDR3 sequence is CASSPRGLESSYEQYF.

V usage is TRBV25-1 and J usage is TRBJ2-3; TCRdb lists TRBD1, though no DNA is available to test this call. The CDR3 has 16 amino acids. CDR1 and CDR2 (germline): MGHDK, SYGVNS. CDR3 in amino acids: CASSELRTGVGSTQYF.

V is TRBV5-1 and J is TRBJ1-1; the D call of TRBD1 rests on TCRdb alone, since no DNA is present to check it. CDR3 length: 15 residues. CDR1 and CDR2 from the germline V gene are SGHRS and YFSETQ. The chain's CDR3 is CASSLAGAKNTEAFF.

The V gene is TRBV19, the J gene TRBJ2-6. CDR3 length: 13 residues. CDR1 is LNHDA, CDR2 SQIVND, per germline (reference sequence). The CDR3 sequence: CASRVSGANVLTF.

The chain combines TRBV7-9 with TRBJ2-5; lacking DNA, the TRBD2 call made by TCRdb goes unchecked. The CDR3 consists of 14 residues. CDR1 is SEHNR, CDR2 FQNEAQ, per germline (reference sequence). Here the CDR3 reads CASSPSGSGETQYF. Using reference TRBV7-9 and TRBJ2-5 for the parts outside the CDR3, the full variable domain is DTGVSQNPRHKITKRGQNVTFRCDPISEHNRLYWYRQTLGQGPEFLTYFQNEAQLEKSRLLSDRFSAERPKGSFSTLEIQRTEQGDSAMYLCASSPSGSGETQYFGPGTRLLVL.

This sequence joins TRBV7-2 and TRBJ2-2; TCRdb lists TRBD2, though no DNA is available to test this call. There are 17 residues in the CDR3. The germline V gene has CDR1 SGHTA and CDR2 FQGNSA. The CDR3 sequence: CASSSSGTSGTSGELFF. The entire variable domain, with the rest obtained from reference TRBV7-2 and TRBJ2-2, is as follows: GAGVSQSPSNKVTEKGKDVELRCDPISGHTALYWYRQSLGQGLEFLIYFQGNSAPDKSGLPSDRFSAERTGGSVSTLTIQRTQQEDSAVYLCASSSSGTSGTSGELFFGEGSRLTVL.